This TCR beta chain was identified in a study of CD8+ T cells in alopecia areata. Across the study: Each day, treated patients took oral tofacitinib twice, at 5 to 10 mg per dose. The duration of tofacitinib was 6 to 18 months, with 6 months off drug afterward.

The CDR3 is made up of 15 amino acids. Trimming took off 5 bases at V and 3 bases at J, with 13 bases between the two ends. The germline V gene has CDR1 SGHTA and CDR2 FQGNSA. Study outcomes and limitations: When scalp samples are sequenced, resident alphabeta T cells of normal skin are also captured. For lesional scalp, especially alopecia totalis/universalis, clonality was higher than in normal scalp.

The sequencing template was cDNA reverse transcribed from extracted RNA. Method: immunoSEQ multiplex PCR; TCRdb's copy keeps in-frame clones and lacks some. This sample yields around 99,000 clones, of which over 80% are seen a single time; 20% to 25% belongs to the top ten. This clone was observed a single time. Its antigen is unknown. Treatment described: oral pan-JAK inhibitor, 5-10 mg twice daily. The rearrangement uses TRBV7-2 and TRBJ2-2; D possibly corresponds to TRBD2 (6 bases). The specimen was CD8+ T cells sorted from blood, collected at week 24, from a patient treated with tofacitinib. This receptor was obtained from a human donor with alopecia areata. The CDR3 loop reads CASSDRDSYTGELFF. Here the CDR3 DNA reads TGTGCCAGCAGCGACCGGGACTCCTACACCGGGGAGCTGTTTTTT.